This T cell receptor beta chain derives from a study of cytomegalovirus exposure and HLA in healthy donors. Study-wide points: Most likely, a cluster of highly shared sequence variants arose as a sequencing artifact. A prior analysis recorded that most TCR beta V segments were productive about 90% or about 30% of the time. TCR beta V- and J-gene trimming, according to a later analysis, was linked to a missense DCLRE1C variant.

The ends were cut back, 4 bases at V and 9 bases at J, with 16 bases in the middle. The CDR3 is 14 amino acids. Germline assignment: CDR1 MDHEN and CDR2 SYDVKM. This clone was recorded once. Antigen specificity is unknown. Use of 60 Vbeta and 13 Jbeta primers characterized the PCR. The repertoire was sequenced with immunoSEQ multiplex PCR; TCRdb's copy has only in-frame clones and lacks some. The sample yields about 200,000 clones, 65% to 90% seen once. The TCR was taken from a girl aged 5-17 years in good health and CMV-seronegative. The gene calls are TRBV28 and TRBJ2-1; possibly TRBD2 for D (6 bases). Sequenced material: PBMCs. In nucleotides, the CDR3 is TGTGCCAGCAGTTCCACCCGGGACTTACTTGAGCAGTTCTTC. Translated, it gives CASSSTRDLLEQFF.